This TCR beta chain is from a study of blood T cell repertoires in COVID-19. Across the whole study: Sites across the United States, Italy and Spain contributed samples from acute and convalescent COVID-19.

Profiled with immunoSEQ multiplex PCR; TCRdb holds only in-frame clones, not every one. This table holds more than 150,000 clones, roughly 94% found once. Germline V gene sequence: CDR1 KGHSH, CDR2 LQKENI. V lost 2 bases to trimming and J lost 5 bases, with 12 bases between them. The CDR3 is made up of 14 amino acids. The genes are TRBV18 and TRBJ1-1; a possible D gene is TRBD1 (6 bases). The source is a man in his thirties or forties with COVID-19, enrolled during active disease. The sample comprised peripheral blood. The CDR3: CASSPEAGVTEAFF. The CDR3, as DNA: TGTGCCAGCTCACCAGAGGCAGGGGTGACTGAAGCTTTCTTT.